This T cell receptor beta chain comes out of a study of cytomegalovirus exposure and HLA in healthy donors. The germline V gene encodes CDR1 LNHDA and CDR2 SQIVND (reference sequence). The J segment lost 1 base and the V segment lost 4 bases, leaving 2 bases of the junction unmatched. The CDR3 is 14 amino acids. The PCR contained 60 Vbeta and 13 Jbeta primers. The data were produced by immunoSEQ multiplex PCR, yet TCRdb's version contains in-frame clones alone and is incomplete. The sample lists about 120,000 clones; around 80% were seen once. The table lists this clone with a few counts. Sequenced: PBMCs. This clonotype was obtained from a female donor in good health and CMV-seronegative. J is TRBJ1-1 and V is TRBV19, with 8 bases identical to TRBD1. The chain's CDR3 is CASSTTGANTEAFF. The CDR3 DNA sequence: TGTGCCAGTAGTACGACAGGGGCGAACACTGAAGCTTTCTTT. Complete variable domain (other parts from reference TRBV19 and TRBJ1-1): DGGITQSPKYLFRKEGQNVTLSCEQNLNHDAMYWYRQDPGQGLRLIYYSQIVNDFQKGDIAEGYSVSREKKESFPLTVTSAQKNPTAFYLCASSTTGANTEAFFGQGTRLTVV.